The 27 T cell receptor beta chains in this list originate from one sample, sequenced in a study of T cell responses to AZD1222 COVID-19 vaccine. Profiling relied on immunoSEQ multiplex PCR, and the TCRdb table lists in-frame clones only, not all of them. This table has about 46,000 clones, around 90% appearing once. Specimen: peripheral blood, collected 28 days after the second AZD1222 dose. The receptors were gathered from an adult who received the AZD1222 COVID-19 vaccine.

The chain employs TRBV7-8 and TRBJ1-5; D ambiguous. CDR1 and CDR2 (germline): SGHVS, FQNEAQ. CDR3 length: 14 residues. Trimming stripped 5 bases from V and 9 bases from J, with 17 bases between. The CDR3 loop is CASSLRMGLGPQHF. In DNA form, the CDR3 reads TGTGCCAGCAGCCTACGGATGGGCCTTGGGCCCCAGCATTTT.

The sample holds one count of this clone. This sequence joins TRBV3-1 (or the pseudogene TRBV3-2) and TRBJ1-1; 10 positions match TRBD1. This CDR3 contains 14 residues. Germline-derived CDR1 and CDR2 are LGHDT and YNNKEL (reference sequence). Trimming cost V 4 bases and J 3 bases; bases outside gene matches: 2. The CDR3 region has the DNA TGTGCCAGCAGCCGAGGGACAGGGGACACTGAAGCTTTCTTT. Encoded protein: CASSRGTGDTEAFF.

This chain uses TRBV7-8 with TRBJ2-5; D not certain. Germline CDR1 is SGHVS and CDR2 is FQNEAQ. V was clipped by 5 bases and J by 5 bases, with 18 bases between them. The CDR3 runs 15 residues. CDR3 DNA sequence: TGTGCCAGCAGCGGGCCCCTGGGTGGCTGGGAGACCCAGTACTTC. Translating gives CASSGPLGGWETQYF. Full variable domain (outside the CDR3, taken from reference TRBV7-8 and TRBJ2-5): GAGVSQSPRYKVAKRGQDVALRCDPISGHVSLFWYQQALGQGPEFLTYFQNEAQLDKSGLPSDRFFAERPEGSVSTLKIQRTQQEDSAVYLCASSGPLGGWETQYFGPGTRLLVL.

The V gene is TRBV6-6, the J gene TRBJ2-5, with 10 bases lining up with TRBD2. Germline values: CDR1 MNHNY, CDR2 SVGAGI (reference sequence). The V gene end was trimmed by 7 bases and the J gene end by 4 bases; junction bases not matched to a gene: 9. This CDR3 has 15 residues. CDR3 residues: CASKEAGGPLETQYF. CDR3 DNA sequence: TGTGCCAGCAAAGAAGCGGGAGGGCCTTTAGAGACCCAGTACTTC.

The chain links TRBV10-3 to TRBJ1-3; D gene ambiguous. V gave up 9 bases and J gave up 0 bases, with 15 bases separating them. Germline V CDR1 and CDR2: ENHRY, SYGVKD. The CDR3 is made up of 15 amino acids. This CDR3 reads CAILGWPYSGNTIYF. The CDR3 region has the DNA TGTGCCATTCTCGGTTGGCCCTACTCTGGAAACACCATATATTTT.

This clone has a single count. The rearrangement uses TRBV19 and TRBJ1-5; no clear D gene. Germline lookup yields CDR1 LNHDA and CDR2 SQIVND (reference sequence). CDR3 length: 11 amino acids. Trimming removed 11 bases from V and 9 bases from J, with 14 bases in between. CDR3 protein: CAYTQPRPQHF. DNA of the CDR3: TGTGCCTACACGCAGCCTCGGCCCCAGCATTTT. Supplemented by reference TRBV19 and TRBJ1-5, the full variable domain reads DGGITQSPKYLFRKEGQNVTLSCEQNLNHDAMYWYRQDPGQGLRLIYYSQIVNDFQKGDIAEGYSVSREKKESFPLTVTSAQKNPTAFYLCAYTQPRPQHFGDGTRLSIL.

J is TRBJ1-3 and V is TRBV27; tentative D call: TRBD1 (5 bases). The CDR3 is 14 residues long. Trimming took off 3 bases at V and 2 bases at J, with 8 bases between the two ends. Germline V gene data show CDR1 as MNHEY and CDR2 as SMNVEV (reference sequence). CDR3 sequence: CASSLGGPGNTIYF. CDR3 DNA: TGTGCCAGCAGTTTGGGGGGACCTGGAAACACCATATATTTT.

The rearrangement uses TRBV19 and TRBJ1-5, with D unresolved. Trimming removed 11 bases from V and 0 bases from J, with 17 bases in between. This CDR3 is built from 15 residues. From germline, CDR1 is LNHDA and CDR2 SQIVND (reference sequence). CDR3 loop: CASRASFYSNQPQHF. The CDR3 DNA reads TGTGCCTCACGCGCGTCTTTTTATAGCAATCAGCCCCAGCATTTT.

The chain links TRBV10-3 to TRBJ1-1; D may be TRBD1 (6 bases). From germline, CDR1 is ENHRY and CDR2 SYGVKD. V shed 0 bases and J shed 0 bases, with 8 bases lying between them. This CDR3 contains 15 residues. DNA of the CDR3: TGTGCCATCAGTGAGTCGGGACAATTGAACACTGAAGCTTTCTTT. Translation gives CAISESGQLNTEAFF.

The gene calls are TRBV24-1 and TRBJ2-5; perhaps TRBD1 as D (6 bases). The germline gives CDR1 KGHDR, CDR2 SFDVKD. V dropped 2 bases and J dropped 2 bases, with 14 bases sitting between them. The CDR3 totals 16 residues. CDR3: CATSDSLPGQQETQYF. In DNA, the CDR3 is TGTGCCACCAGTGATTCCCTCCCCGGACAGCAAGAGACCCAGTACTTC.

This chain uses TRBV5-1 with TRBJ1-5; 11 bases map to TRBD1. J was trimmed by 5 bases and V by 4 bases; bases with no gene match: 2. CDR1 and CDR2 (germline): SGHRS, YFSETQ. This CDR3 spans 14 amino acids. As DNA, the CDR3 is TGCGCCAGCAGCCCGGGACAGGGGGATCAGCCCCAGCATTTT. Its protein is CASSPGQGDQPQHF.

This chain links TRBV4-1 with TRBJ2-3, with 10 nucleotides matching TRBD2. Per the germline V gene, CDR1 is MGHRA and CDR2 is YSYEKL. Trimming removed 4 bases from V and 1 base from J; junction bases left unmatched: 5. The CDR3 loop spans 16 amino acids. CDR3 bases: TGCGCCAGCAGCCTTACCGGGACTAGCGGCACAGATACGCAGTATTTT. It is translated as CASSLTGTSGTDTQYF.

J is TRBJ2-2 and V is TRBV6-1; TRBD2 aligns across 12 bases. J gave up 0 bases and V 4 bases, and 0 bases lay outside the gene matches. CDR1 is MNHNS, CDR2 SASEGT, per germline. The CDR3 loop spans 16 amino acids. The CDR3 nucleotides read TGTGCCAGCAGTGGACTAGCGGGAGCGAACACCGGGGAGCTGTTTTTT. Protein product: CASSGLAGANTGELFF.

J is TRBJ2-1 and V is TRBV3-1 (or the pseudogene TRBV3-2); TRBD1 or TRBD2 may be the D gene (5 bases each). Trimming left V 3 bases short and J 7 bases short, with 10 bases between. The length of the CDR3 is 13 residues. Germline V lookup: CDR1 LGHDT, CDR2 YNNKEL (reference sequence). CDR3 nucleotide sequence: TGTGCCAGCAGCCAGGGGGAATGGAATGAGCAGTTCTTC. Amino acids: CASSQGEWNEQFF.

The chain recombines TRBV5-4 with TRBJ2-5, with a weak D call TRBD1 (6 bases). The CDR3 spans 15 residues. V was trimmed by 3 bases and J by 2 bases, leaving 14 bases between them. CDR1 and CDR2 from the germline V gene are SGHNT and YYREEE (reference sequence). CDR3 region: CASSSHRDTQETQYF. As DNA, the CDR3 is TGTGCCAGCAGCTCTCACCGGGACACACAAGAGACCCAGTACTTC.

The chain couples TRBV2 to TRBJ2-4, with 7 bases identical to TRBD1. With 3 bases clipped from V and 0 bases from J, the junction kept 5 bases outside the gene matches. Germline CDR1 is SNHLY and CDR2 is FYNNEI. The CDR3 sequence is 16 residues long. The CDR3 protein is CASSDPGQRAKNIQYF. In DNA, the CDR3 is TGTGCCAGCAGTGATCCGGGACAGCGAGCCAAAAACATTCAGTACTTC.

CDR3 region: CASSIDRDHDTEAFF. The CDR3 bases are TGTGCCAGTAGTATAGATCGGGACCACGACACTGAAGCTTTCTTT. The chain couples TRBV19 to TRBJ1-1, with TRBD1 as a possible D gene (5 bases). Germline V gene data show CDR1 as LNHDA and CDR2 as SQIVND (reference sequence). V was trimmed by 0 bases and J by 3 bases, leaving 11 bases between them. This CDR3 comprises 15 residues.

The V gene is TRBV11-2, the J gene TRBJ1-6, with TRBD1 matching over 8 bases. Germline CDR1 SGHAT, CDR2 FQNNGV. This CDR3 contains 16 residues. J was trimmed by 10 bases and V by 2 bases; bases with no gene match: 10. CDR3 sequence: CASSLFGGTGSSPLHF. The CDR3 coding sequence is TGTGCCAGCAGCTTATTTGGTGGGACAGGTTCATCACCCCTCCACTTT.

The chain links TRBV27 to TRBJ1-5; the D is unclear. Trimming removed 2 bases from V and 8 bases from J, with 7 bases in between. The CDR3 consists of 12 residues. The V gene's germline CDR1 is MNHEY and CDR2 SMNVEV (reference sequence). CDR3 nucleotides: TGTGCCAGCAGTTTAAACGGTGAGCCCCAGCATTTT. This translates into CASSLNGEPQHF.

This clone has only a few counts. The chain recombines TRBV4-1 with TRBJ1-2; D is undetermined. The CDR3 sequence is 16 residues long. Looked up from germline, CDR1 is MGHRA and CDR2 is YSYEKL. Trimming removed 1 base at V and 3 bases at J, with 15 bases between. The chain's CDR3 is CASSQGRADGDYGYTF. CDR3 DNA: TGCGCCAGCAGCCAAGGCCGGGCCGACGGGGACTATGGCTACACCTTC.

V gene TRBV4-1 combines with J gene TRBJ2-1; 7 bases map to TRBD1. After removal of 4 bases from V and 6 bases from J, the junction contained 12 bases not matched to a gene. This CDR3 has 16 residues. Germline V gives CDR1 MGHRA, CDR2 YSYEKL. The CDR3 region has the DNA TGCGCCAGCAGCCCTGAGGCCAGAGGGACAGTCAATGAGCAGTTCTTC. Its protein product is CASSPEARGTVNEQFF.

This rearrangement joins TRBV4-1 to TRBJ2-1, with 8 positions matching TRBD2. The V gene's germline CDR1 is MGHRA and CDR2 YSYEKL. CDR3 length: 16 amino acids. J lost 1 base, V lost 2 bases, and 4 bases had no gene match. CDR3 in amino acids: CASSQRTSGSYNEQFF. CDR3 sequence (DNA): TGCGCCAGCAGCCAACGAACTAGCGGTTCCTACAATGAGCAGTTCTTC.

Only a few counts were recorded for this clone. This rearrangement joins TRBV28 to TRBJ2-4, with 10 bases matching TRBD1. V lost 6 bases to trimming and J lost 1 base; unmatched junction nucleotides: 3. The germline V gene encodes CDR1 MDHEN and CDR2 SYDVKM. The CDR3 runs to 15 residues. This CDR3 is CASSSTGGAKNIQYF. Written as DNA, the CDR3 is TGTGCCAGCAGCTCGACAGGGGGCGCCAAAAACATTCAGTACTTC. Complete variable domain (other parts from reference TRBV28 and TRBJ2-4): DVKVTQSSRYLVKRTGEKVFLECVQDMDHENMFWYRQDPGLGLRLIYFSYDVKMKEKGDIPEGYSVSREKKERFSLILESASTNQTSMYLCASSSTGGAKNIQYFGAGTRLSVL.

V gene TRBV25-1 combines with J gene TRBJ2-1; D remains unclear. The germline gives CDR1 MGHDK, CDR2 SYGVNS. The ends were cut back, 1 base at V and 8 bases at J, with 9 bases in the middle. The CDR3 extends over 13 amino acids. The CDR3 is CASSESRRDEQFF. Written as DNA, the CDR3 is TGTGCCAGCAGTGAATCCAGGAGAGATGAGCAGTTCTTC.

The V gene is TRBV9, the J gene TRBJ2-3; TRBD1 might be the D (6 bases). V lost 7 bases and J 1 base, leaving 10 bases between the germline ends. This CDR3 comprises 13 residues. Germline V gene sequence: CDR1 SGDLS, CDR2 YYNGEE. DNA for the CDR3: TGTGCCAGCGGGGCAGGGGGCACAGATACGCAGTATTTT. Translating gives CASGAGGTDTQYF. Full variable domain (missing parts from reference TRBV9 and TRBJ2-3): DSGVTQTPKHLITATGQRVTLRCSPRSGDLSVYWYQQSLDQGLQFLIQYYNGEERAKGNILERFSAQQFPDLHSELNLSSLELGDSALYFCASGAGGTDTQYFGPGTRLTVL.

The chain couples TRBV20-1 to TRBJ2-2, with 9 bases lining up with TRBD1. Trimming cost V 3 bases and J 5 bases; bases outside gene matches: 4. Germline V gives CDR1 DFQATT, CDR2 SNEGSKA (reference sequence). The CDR3 has 14 amino acids. The CDR3 coding sequence is TGCAGTGCTAGTAACAGGGGGCTGACCGGGGAGCTGTTTTTT. Translated: CSASNRGLTGELFF.

This rearrangement joins TRBV10-2 to TRBJ2-7; D not certain. Trimming stripped 0 bases from V and 7 bases from J, with 31 bases between. CDR3 size: 20 residues. Germline CDR1 WSHSY, CDR2 SAAADI. CDR3 nucleotides: TGCGCCAGCAGTGAGTCGAGTACCTCCTGGGTCCCCTTACAAGTATTGGAGCAGTACTTC. This encodes CASSESSTSWVPLQVLEQYF.